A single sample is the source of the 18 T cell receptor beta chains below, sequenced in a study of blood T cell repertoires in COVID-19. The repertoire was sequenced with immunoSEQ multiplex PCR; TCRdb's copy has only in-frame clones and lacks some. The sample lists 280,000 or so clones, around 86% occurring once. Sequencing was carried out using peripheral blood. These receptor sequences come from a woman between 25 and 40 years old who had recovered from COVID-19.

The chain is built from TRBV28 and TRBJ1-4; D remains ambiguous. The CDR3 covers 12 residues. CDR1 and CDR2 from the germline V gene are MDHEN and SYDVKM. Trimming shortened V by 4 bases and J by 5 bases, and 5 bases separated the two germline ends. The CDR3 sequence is CASSSLNEKLFF. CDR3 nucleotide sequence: TGTGCCAGCAGTTCCCTGAATGAAAAACTGTTTTTT.

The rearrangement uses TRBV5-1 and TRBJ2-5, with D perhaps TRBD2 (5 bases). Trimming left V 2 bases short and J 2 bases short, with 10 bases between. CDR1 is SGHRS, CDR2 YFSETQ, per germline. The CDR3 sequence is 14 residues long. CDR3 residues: CASSLIRDQETQYF. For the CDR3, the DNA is TGCGCCAGCAGCTTAATCCGGGATCAAGAGACCCAGTACTTC.

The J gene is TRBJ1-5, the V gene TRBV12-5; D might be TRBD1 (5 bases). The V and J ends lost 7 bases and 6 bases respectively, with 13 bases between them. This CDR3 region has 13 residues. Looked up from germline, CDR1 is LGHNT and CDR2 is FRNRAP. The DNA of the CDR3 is TGTGCTAGTGAGGGGTATGCCGGTCAGCCCCAGCATTTT. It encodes CASEGYAGQPQHF.

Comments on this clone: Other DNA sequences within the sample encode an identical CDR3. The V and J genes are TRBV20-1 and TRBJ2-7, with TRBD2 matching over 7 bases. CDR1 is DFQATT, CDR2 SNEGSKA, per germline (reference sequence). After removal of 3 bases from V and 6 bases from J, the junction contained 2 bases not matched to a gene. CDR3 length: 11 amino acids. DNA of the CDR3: TGCAGTGCTAGTCCGGGGGGCGAGCAGTACTTC. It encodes CSASPGGEQYF.

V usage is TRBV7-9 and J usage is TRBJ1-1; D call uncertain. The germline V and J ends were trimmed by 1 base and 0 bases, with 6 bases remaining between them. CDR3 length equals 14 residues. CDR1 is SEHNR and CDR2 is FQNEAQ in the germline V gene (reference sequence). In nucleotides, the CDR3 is TGTGCCAGCAGCTTAGGAGTCTTGAACACTGAAGCTTTCTTT. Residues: CASSLGVLNTEAFF.

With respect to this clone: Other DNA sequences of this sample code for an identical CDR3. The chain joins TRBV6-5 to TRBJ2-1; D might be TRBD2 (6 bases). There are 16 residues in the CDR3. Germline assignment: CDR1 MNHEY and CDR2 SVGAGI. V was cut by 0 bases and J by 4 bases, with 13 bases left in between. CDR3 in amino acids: CASSYSGGDSYNEQFF. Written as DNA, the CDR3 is TGTGCCAGCAGTTACTCGGGCGGGGACTCTTACAATGAGCAGTTCTTC.

The CDR3 spells CASSQTGQGNMNTEAFF. The CDR3 DNA reads as TGCGCCAGCAGTCAGACTGGACAGGGTAATATGAACACTGAAGCTTTCTTT. The chain uses TRBV23-1 and TRBJ1-1, with 8 bases lining up with TRBD1. TRBV23-1 is annotated as an ORF whose role is uncertain. The V gene end was trimmed by 3 bases and the J gene end by 0 bases; junction bases not matched to a gene: 9. The CDR3 spans 17 residues.

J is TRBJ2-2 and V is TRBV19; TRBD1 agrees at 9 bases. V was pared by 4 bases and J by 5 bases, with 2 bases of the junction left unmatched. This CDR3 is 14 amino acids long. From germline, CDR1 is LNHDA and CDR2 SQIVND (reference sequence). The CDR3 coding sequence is TGTGCCAGTAGTAAGGGACAGGGTACCGGGGAGCTGTTTTTT. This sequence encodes CASSKGQGTGELFF. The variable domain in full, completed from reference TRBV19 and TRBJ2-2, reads DGGITQSPKYLFRKEGQNVTLSCEQNLNHDAMYWYRQDPGQGLRLIYYSQIVNDFQKGDIAEGYSVSREKKESFPLTVTSAQKNPTAFYLCASSKGQGTGELFFGEGSRLTVL.

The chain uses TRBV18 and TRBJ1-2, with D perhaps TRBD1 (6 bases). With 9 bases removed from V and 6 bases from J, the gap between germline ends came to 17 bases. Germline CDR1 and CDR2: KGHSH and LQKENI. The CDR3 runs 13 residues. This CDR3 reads CASSGTLSNGYTF. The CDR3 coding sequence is TGTGCCAGTTCCGGGACACTCTCTAATGGCTACACCTTC.

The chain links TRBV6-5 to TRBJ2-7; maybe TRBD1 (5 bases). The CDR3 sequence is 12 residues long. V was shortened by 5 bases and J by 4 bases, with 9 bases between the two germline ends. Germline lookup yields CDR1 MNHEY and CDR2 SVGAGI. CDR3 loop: CASSQTGYEQYF. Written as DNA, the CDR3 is TGTGCCAGCAGTCAAACAGGATACGAGCAGTACTTC.

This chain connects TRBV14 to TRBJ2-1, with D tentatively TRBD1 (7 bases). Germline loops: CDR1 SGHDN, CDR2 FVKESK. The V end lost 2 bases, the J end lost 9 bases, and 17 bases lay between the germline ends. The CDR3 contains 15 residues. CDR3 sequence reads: CASSQLRQGGGEQFF. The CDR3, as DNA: TGTGCCAGCAGCCAATTGAGGCAGGGGGGCGGTGAGCAGTTCTTC.

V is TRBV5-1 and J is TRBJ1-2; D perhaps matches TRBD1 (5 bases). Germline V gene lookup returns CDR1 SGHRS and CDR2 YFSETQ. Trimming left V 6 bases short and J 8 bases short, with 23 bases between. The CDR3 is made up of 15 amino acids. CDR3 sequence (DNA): TGCGCCAGCAACGGGGGGGAGACCACTTCCTACGGCTACACCTTC. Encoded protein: CASNGGETTSYGYTF.

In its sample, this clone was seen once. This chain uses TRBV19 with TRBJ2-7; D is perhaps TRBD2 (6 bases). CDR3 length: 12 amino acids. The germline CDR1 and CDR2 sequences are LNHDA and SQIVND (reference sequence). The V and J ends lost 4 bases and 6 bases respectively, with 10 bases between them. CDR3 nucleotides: TGTGCCAGTAGTAACGCGGGAATCGAGCAGTACTTC. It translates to CASSNAGIEQYF.

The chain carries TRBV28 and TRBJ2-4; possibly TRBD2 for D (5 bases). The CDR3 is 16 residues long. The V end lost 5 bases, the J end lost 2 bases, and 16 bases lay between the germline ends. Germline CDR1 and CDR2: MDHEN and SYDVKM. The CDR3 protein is CASSPNPLAPKNIQYF. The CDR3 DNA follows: TGTGCCAGCAGTCCCAATCCCCTAGCCCCCAAAAACATTCAGTACTTC.

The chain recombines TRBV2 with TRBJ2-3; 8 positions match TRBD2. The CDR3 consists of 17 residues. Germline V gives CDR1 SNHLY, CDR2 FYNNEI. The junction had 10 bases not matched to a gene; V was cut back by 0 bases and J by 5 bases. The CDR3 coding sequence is TGTGCCAGCAGTGAAGCTACTGGACCGAGCGGGGGAGATACGCAGTATTTT. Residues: CASSEATGPSGGDTQYF.

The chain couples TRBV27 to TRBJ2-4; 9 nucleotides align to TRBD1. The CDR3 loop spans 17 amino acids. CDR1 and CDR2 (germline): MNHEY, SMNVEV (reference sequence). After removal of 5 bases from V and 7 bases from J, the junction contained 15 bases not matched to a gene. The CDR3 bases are TGTGCCAGCAGTCCCCGTAGGGTCGACAGGGGGTTTAACATTCAGTACTTC. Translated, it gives CASSPRRVDRGFNIQYF.

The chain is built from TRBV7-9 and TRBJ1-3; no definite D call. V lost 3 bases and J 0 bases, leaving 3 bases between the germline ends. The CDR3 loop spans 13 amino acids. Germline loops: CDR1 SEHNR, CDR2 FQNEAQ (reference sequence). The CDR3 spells CASSLYSGNTIYF. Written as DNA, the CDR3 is TGTGCCAGCAGCTTGTACTCTGGAAACACCATATATTTT.

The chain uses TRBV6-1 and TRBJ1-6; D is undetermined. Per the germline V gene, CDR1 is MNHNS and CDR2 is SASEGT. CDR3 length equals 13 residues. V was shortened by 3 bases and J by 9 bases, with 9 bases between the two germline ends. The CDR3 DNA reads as TGTGCCAGCAGTGAGCGGGTGGGTTCACCCCTCCACTTT. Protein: CASSERVGSPLHF.